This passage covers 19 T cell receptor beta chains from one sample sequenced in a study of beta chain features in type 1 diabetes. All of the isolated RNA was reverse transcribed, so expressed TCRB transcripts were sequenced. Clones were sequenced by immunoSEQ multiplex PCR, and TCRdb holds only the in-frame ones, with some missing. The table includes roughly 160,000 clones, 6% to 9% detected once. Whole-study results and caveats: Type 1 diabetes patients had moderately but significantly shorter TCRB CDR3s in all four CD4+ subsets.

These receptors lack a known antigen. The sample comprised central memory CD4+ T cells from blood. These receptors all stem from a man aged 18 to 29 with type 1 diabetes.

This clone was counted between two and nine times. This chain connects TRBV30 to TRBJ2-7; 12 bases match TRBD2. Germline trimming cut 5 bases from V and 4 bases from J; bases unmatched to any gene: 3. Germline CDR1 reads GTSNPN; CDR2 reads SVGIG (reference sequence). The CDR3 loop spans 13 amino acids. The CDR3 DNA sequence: TGTGCCTGGGCGACTAGCGGGAGTTACGAGCAGTACTTC. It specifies CAWATSGSYEQYF.

The CDR3 here is CASSEGYGESYGYTF. The CDR3 DNA reads as TGTGCCAGCAGTGAAGGGTACGGGGAATCCTATGGCTACACCTTC. The V gene is TRBV6-1, the J gene TRBJ1-2; D remains ambiguous. Germline-derived CDR1 and CDR2 are MNHNS and SASEGT. The ends were cut back, 1 base at V and 4 bases at J, with 13 bases in the middle. The CDR3 is 15 amino acids.

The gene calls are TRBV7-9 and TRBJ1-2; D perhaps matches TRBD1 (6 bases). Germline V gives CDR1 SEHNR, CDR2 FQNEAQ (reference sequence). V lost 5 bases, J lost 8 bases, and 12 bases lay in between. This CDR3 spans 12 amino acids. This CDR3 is CASSPGEGGYTF. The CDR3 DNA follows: TGTGCCAGCAGCCCAGGGGAGGGCGGCTACACCTTC.

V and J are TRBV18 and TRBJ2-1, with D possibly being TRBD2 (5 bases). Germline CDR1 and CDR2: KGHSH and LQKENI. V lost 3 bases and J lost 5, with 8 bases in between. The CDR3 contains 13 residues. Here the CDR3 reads CASSPGIHNEQFF. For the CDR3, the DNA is TGTGCCAGCTCACCCGGGATACACAATGAGCAGTTCTTC. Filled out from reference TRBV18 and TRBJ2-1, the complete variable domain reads NAGVMQNPRHLVRRRGQEARLRCSPMKGHSHVYWYRQLPEEGLKFMVYLQKENIIDESGMPKERFSAEFPKEGPSILRIQQVVRGDSAAYFCASSPGIHNEQFFGPGTRLTVL.

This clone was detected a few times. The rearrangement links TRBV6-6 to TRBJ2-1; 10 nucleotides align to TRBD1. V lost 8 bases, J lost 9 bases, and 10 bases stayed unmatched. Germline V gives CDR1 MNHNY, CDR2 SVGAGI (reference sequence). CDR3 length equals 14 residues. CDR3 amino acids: CASRRQGASGEQFF. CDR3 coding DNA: TGTGCCAGCCGGCGACAGGGGGCGAGTGGTGAGCAGTTCTTC.

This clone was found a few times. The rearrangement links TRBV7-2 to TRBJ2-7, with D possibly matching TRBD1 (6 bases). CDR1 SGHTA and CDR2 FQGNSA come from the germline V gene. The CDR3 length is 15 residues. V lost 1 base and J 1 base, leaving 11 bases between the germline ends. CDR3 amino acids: CASSLEGRGSYEQYF. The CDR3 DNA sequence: TGTGCCAGCAGCTTAGAGGGCAGGGGATCCTACGAGCAGTACTTC. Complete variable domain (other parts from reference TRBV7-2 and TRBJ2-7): GAGVSQSPSNKVTEKGKDVELRCDPISGHTALYWYRQSLGQGLEFLIYFQGNSAPDKSGLPSDRFSAERTGGSVSTLTIQRTQQEDSAVYLCASSLEGRGSYEQYFGPGTRLTVT.

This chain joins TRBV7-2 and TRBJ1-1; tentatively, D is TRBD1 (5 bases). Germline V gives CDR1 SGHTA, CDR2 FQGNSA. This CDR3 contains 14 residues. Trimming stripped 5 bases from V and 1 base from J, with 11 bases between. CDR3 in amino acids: CASSRGLGNTEAFF. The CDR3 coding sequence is TGTGCCAGCAGCCGGGGACTGGGGAACACTGAAGCTTTCTTT.

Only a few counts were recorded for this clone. The CDR3 DNA sequence: TGTGCCAGCAGTAAACAGGGGGCAGGGAACACTGAAGCTTTCTTT. Translating gives CASSKQGAGNTEAFF. This chain connects TRBV6-5 to TRBJ1-1; 9 bases fit TRBD1. This CDR3 comprises 15 residues. The V segment lost 5 bases and the J segment 1 base; nucleotides outside the gene matches: 5. CDR1 and CDR2 from the germline V gene are MNHEY and SVGAGI.

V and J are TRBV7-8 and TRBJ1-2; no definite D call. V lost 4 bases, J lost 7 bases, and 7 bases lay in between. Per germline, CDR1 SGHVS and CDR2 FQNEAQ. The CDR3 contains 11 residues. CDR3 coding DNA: TGTGCCAGCAGCTCTGCAGGTGGCTACACCTTC. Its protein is CASSSAGGYTF. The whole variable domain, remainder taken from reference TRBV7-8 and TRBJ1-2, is GAGVSQSPRYKVAKRGQDVALRCDPISGHVSLFWYQQALGQGPEFLTYFQNEAQLDKSGLPSDRFFAERPEGSVSTLKIQRTQQEDSAVYLCASSSAGGYTFGSGTRLTVV.

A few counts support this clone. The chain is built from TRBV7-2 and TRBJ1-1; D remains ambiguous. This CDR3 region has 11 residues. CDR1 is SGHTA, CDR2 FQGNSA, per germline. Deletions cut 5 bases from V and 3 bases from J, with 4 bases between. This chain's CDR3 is CASSPYTEAFF. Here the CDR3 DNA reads TGTGCCAGCAGCCCCTACACTGAAGCTTTCTTT.

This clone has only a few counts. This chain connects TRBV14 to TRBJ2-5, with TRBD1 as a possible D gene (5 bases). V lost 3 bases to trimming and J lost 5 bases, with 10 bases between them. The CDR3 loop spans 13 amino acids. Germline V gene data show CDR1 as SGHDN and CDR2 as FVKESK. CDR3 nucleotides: TGTGCCAGCAGCCATCGACAGTCGGAGACCCAGTACTTC. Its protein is CASSHRQSETQYF.

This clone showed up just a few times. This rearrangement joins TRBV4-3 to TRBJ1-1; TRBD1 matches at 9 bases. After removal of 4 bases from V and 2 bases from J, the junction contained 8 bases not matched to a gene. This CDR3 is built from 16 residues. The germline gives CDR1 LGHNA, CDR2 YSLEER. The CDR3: CASSPNPQGANTEAFF. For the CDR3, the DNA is TGCGCCAGCAGCCCCAATCCACAGGGGGCAAACACTGAAGCTTTCTTT.

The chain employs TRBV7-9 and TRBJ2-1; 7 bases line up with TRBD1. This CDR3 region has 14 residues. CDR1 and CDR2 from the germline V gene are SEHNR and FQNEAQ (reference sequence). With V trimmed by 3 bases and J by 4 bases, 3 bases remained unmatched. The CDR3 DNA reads TGTGCCAGCAGCTTTTTGACAGGGTACAATGAGCAGTTCTTC. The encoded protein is CASSFLTGYNEQFF.

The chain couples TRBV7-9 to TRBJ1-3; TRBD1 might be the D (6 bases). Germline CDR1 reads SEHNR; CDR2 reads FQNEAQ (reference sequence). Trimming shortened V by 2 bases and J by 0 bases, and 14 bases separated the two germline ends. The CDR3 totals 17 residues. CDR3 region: CASSLYVGAFSGNTIYF. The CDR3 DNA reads TGTGCCAGCAGCTTATATGTGGGGGCTTTCTCTGGAAACACCATATATTTT.

CDR3 in amino acids: CASSQEPGQETQYF. The CDR3 DNA reads TGTGCCAGCAGCCAAGAACCGGGCCAAGAGACCCAGTACTTC. This sequence joins TRBV4-2 and TRBJ2-5, with D unresolved. Germline lookup yields CDR1 LGHNA and CDR2 YNFKEQ. The CDR3 sequence is 14 residues long. Trimming cost V 0 bases and J 1 base, with 6 bases left between them.

The DNA for the CDR3 is TGCGCCAGCAGCTCCGGGACAGGACTCGTCGAGCAGTACTTC. Its protein product is CASSSGTGLVEQYF. The chain carries TRBV5-1 and TRBJ2-7, with TRBD1 matching 8 bases. The germline V gene has CDR1 SGHRS and CDR2 YFSETQ. The CDR3 has 14 residues. V shed 3 bases, J shed 6 bases, and the junction held 8 bases outside the gene matches.

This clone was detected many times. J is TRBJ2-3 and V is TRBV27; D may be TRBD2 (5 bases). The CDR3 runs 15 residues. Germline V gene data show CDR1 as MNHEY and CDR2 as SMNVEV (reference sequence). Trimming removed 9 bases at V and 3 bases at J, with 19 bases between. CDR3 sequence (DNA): TGTGCCAGTCCCCGGGGTACAGTCAGGACAGATACGCAGTATTTT. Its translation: CASPRGTVRTDTQYF.

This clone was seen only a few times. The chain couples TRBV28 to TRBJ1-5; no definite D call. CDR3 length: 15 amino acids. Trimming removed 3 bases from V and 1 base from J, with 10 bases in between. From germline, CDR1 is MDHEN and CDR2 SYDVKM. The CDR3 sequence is CASSFGSTSNQPQHF. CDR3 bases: TGTGCCAGCAGTTTTGGCAGTACGAGCAATCAGCCCCAGCATTTT.

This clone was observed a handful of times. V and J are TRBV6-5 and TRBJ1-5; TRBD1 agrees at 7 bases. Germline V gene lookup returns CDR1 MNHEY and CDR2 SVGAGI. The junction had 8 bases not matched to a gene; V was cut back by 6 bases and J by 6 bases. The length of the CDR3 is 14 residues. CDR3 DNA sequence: TGTGCCAGCAGCAAGACAGGGTTGGGTCAGCCCCAGCATTTT. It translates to CASSKTGLGQPQHF.